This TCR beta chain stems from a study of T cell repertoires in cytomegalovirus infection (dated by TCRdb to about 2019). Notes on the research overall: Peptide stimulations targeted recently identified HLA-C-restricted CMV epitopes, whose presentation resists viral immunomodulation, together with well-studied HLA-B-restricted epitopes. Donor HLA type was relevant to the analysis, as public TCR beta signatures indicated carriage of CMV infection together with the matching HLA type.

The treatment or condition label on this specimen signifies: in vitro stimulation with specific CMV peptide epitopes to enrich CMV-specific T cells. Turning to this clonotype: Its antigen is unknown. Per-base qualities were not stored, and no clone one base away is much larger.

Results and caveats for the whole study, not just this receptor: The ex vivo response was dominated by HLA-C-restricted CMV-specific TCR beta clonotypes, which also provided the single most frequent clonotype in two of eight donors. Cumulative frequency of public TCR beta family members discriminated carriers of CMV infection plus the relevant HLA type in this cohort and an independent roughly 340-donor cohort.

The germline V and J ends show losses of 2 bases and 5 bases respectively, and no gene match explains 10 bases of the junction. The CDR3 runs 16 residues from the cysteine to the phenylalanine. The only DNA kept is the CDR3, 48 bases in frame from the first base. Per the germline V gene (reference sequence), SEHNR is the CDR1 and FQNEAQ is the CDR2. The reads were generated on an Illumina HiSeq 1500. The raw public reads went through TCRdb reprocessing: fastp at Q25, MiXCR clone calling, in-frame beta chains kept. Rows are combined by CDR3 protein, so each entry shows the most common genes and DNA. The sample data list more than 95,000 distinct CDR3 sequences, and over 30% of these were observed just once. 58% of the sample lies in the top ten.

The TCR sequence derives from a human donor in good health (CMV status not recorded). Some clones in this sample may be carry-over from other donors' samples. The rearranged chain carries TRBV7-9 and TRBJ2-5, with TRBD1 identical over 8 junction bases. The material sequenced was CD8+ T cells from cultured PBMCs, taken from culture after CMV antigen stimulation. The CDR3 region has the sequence CASSLRQGARRETQYF. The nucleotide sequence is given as TGTGCCAGCAGCTTACGTCAGGGGGCGAGAAGGGAGACCCAGTACTTC.